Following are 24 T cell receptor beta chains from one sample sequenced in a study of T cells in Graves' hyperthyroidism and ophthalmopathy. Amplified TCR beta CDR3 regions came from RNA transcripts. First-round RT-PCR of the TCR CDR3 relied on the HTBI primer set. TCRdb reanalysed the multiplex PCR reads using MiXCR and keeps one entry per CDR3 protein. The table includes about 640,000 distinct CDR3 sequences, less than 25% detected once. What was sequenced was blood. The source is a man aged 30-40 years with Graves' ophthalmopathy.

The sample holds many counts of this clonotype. Here the CDR3 reads CASSPESTEAFF. In DNA form, the CDR3 reads TGTGCCAGCAGCCCGGAGTCCACTGAAGCTTTCTTT. V and J are TRBV7-9 and TRBJ1-1; D remains unclear. The V gene lost 5 bases and the J gene lost 4 bases, with 8 bases spanning the gap. Germline V gives CDR1 SEHNR, CDR2 FQNEAQ (reference sequence). The CDR3 consists of 12 residues.

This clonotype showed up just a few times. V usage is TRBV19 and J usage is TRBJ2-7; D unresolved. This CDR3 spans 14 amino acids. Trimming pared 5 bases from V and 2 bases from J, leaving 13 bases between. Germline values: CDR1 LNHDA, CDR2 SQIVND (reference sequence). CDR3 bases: TGTGCCAGTAGTCGCCAGAGGAGCACCTACGAGCAGTACTTC. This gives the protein CASSRQRSTYEQYF.

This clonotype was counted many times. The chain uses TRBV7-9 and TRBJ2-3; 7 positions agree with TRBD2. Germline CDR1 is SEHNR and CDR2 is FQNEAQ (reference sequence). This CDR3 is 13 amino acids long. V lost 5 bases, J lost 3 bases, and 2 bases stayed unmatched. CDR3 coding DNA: TGTGCCAGCAGCGCGGGAGAAACAGATACGCAGTATTTT. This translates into CASSAGETDTQYF. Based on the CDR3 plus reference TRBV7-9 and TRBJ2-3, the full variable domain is DTGVSQNPRHKITKRGQNVTFRCDPISEHNRLYWYRQTLGQGPEFLTYFQNEAQLEKSRLLSDRFSAERPKGSFSTLEIQRTEQGDSAMYLCASSAGETDTQYFGPGTRLTVL.

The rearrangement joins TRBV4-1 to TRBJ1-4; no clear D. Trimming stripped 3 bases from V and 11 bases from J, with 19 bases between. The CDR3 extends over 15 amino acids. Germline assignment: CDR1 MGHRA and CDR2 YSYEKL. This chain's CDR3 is CASSQIPRRVGKLFF. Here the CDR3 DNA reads TGCGCCAGCAGCCAGATTCCTCGGAGGGTGGGTAAACTGTTTTTT.

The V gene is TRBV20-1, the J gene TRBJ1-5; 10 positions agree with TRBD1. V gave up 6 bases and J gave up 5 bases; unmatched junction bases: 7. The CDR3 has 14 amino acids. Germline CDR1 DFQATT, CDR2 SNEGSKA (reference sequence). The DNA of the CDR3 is TGCAGTGCGCCGGGACAGGGGATTGATCAGCCCCAGCATTTT. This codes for CSAPGQGIDQPQHF.

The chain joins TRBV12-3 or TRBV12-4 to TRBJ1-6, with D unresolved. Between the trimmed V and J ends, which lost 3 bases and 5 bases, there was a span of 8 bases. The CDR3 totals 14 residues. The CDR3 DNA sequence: TGTGCCAGCAGTTTTCGGCCAGATAATTCACCCCTCCACTTT. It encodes CASSFRPDNSPLHF.

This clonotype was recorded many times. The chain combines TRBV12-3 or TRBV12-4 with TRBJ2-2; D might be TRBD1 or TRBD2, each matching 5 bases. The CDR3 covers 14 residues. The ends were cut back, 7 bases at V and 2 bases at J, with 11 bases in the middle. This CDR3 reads CASKTGANTGELFF. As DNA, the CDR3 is TGTGCCAGCAAAACCGGGGCCAACACCGGGGAGCTGTTTTTT.

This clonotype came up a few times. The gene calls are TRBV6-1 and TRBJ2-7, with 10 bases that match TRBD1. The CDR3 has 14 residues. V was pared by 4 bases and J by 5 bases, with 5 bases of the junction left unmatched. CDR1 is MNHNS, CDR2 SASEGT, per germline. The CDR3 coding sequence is TGTGCCAGCAGTGCCGTAGGGACAGGGGACGAGCAGTACTTC. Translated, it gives CASSAVGTGDEQYF.

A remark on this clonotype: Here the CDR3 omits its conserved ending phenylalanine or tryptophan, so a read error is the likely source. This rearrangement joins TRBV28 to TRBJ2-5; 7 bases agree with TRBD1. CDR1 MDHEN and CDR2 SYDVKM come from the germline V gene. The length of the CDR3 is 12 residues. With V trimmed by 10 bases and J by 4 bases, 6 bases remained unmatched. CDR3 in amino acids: CAITGESETQYS. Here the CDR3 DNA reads TGTGCCATTACAGGGGAGTCAGAGACCCAGTACTCC.

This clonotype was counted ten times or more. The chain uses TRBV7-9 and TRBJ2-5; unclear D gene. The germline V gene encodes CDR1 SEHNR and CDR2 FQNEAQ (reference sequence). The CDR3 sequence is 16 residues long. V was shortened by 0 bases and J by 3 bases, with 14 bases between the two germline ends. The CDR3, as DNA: TGTGCCAGCAGCTTAGCATCGTGGGCATACAAAGAGACCCAGTACTTC. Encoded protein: CASSLASWAYKETQYF.

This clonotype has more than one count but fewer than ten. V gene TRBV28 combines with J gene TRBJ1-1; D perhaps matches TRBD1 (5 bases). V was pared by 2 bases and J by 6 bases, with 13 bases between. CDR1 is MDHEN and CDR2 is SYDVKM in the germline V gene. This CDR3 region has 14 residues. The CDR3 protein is CASSLAYGASEAFF. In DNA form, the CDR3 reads TGTGCCAGCAGTTTAGCATACGGGGCTTCTGAAGCTTTCTTT.

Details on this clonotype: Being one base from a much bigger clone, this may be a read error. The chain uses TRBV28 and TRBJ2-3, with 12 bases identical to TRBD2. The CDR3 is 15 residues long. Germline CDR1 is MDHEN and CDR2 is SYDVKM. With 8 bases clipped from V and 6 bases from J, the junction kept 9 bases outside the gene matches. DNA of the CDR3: TGTGCCAGCTGCCCTAGCGGGAGGGCCGGTGATACGCAGTATTTT. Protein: CASCPSGRAGDTQYF.

The CDR3 loop reads CSAPFGQGDPNTEAFF. CDR3 sequence (DNA): TGCAGTGCTCCGTTCGGACAGGGAGATCCGAACACTGAAGCTTTCTTT. This chain connects TRBV20-1 to TRBJ1-1; 8 positions match TRBD1. The CDR3 runs to 16 residues. J lost 1 base, V lost 5 bases, and 12 bases had no gene match. Germline values: CDR1 DFQATT, CDR2 SNEGSKA (reference sequence).

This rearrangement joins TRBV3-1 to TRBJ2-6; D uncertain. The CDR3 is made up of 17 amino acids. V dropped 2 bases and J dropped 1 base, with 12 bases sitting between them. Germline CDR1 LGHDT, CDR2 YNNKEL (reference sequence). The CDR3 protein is CASSQQTTGSGANVLTF. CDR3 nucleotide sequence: TGTGCCAGCAGCCAACAAACGACCGGGTCTGGGGCCAACGTCCTGACTTTC.

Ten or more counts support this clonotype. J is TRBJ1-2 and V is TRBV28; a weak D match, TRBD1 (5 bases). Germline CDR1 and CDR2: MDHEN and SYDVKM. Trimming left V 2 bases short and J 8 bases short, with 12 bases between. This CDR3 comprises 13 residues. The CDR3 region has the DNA TGTGCCAGCAGTTTAGGGGGGGGTGGCGGCTACACCTTC. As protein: CASSLGGGGGYTF.

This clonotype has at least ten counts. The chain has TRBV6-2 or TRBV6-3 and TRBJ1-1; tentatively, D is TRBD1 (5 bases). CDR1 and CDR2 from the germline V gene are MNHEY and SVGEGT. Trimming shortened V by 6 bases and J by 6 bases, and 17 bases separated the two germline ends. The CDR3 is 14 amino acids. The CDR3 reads CASSTAGSGAEAFF. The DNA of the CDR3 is TGTGCCAGCAGCACCGCAGGGAGTGGCGCTGAAGCTTTCTTT.

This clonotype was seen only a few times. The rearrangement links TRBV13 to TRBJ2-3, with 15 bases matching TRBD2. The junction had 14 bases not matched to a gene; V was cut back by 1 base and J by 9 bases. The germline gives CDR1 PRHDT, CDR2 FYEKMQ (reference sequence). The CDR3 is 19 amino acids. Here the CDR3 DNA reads TGTGCCAGCAGCTTAGCCCTGGGACTAGCGGGAGGTTCCCTGAGAACGCAGTATTTT. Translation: CASSLALGLAGGSLRTQYF.

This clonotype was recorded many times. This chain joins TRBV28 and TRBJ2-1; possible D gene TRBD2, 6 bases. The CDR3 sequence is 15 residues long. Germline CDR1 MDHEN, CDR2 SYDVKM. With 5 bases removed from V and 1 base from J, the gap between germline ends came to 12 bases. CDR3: CASSPSGRSYNEQFF. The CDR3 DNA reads TGTGCCAGCAGTCCAAGCGGGCGTTCCTACAATGAGCAGTTCTTC.

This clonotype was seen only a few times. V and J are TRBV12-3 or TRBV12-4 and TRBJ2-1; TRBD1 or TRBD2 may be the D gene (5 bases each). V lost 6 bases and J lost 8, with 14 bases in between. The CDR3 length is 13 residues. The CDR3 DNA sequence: TGTGCCAGCAGATTGGGACCGGGCGATGAGCAGTTCTTC. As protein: CASRLGPGDEQFF.

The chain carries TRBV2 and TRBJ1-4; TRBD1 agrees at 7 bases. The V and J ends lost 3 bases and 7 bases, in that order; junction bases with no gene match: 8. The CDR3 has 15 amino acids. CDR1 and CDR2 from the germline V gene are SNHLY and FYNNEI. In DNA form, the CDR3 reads TGTGCCAGCAGTGAGGGGGCAGGGGGAATTGAAAAACTGTTTTTT. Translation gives CASSEGAGGIEKLFF.

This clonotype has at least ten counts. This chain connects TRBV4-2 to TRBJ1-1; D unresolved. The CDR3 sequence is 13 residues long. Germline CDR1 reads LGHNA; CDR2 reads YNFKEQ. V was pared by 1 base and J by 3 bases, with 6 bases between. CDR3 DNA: TGTGCCAGCAGCCAAGTACGGGACACTGAAGCTTTCTTT. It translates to CASSQVRDTEAFF.

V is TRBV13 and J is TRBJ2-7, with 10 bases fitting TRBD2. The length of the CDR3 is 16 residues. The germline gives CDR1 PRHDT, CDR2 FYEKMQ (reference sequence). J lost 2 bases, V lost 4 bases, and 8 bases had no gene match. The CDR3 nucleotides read TGTGCCAGCAGCTCCCAGGCGAGCGGGAGGGCCTACGAGCAGTACTTC. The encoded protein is CASSSQASGRAYEQYF.

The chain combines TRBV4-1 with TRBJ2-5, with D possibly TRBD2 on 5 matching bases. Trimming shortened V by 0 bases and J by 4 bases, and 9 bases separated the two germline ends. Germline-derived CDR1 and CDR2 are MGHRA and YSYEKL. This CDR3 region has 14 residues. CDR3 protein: CASSQEPRGETQYF. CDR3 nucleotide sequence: TGCGCCAGCAGCCAAGAACCTCGGGGAGAGACCCAGTACTTC.

The CDR3 nucleotides read TGTGCCAGCAGTGCCCCGGGGACAGACGCTTTCTTT. Translated, it gives CASSAPGTDAFF. The V and J genes are TRBV25-1 and TRBJ1-1; 7 bases map to TRBD1. V shed 4 bases, J shed 11 bases, and the junction held 7 bases outside the gene matches. The CDR3 has 12 residues. The V gene's germline CDR1 is MGHDK and CDR2 SYGVNS.